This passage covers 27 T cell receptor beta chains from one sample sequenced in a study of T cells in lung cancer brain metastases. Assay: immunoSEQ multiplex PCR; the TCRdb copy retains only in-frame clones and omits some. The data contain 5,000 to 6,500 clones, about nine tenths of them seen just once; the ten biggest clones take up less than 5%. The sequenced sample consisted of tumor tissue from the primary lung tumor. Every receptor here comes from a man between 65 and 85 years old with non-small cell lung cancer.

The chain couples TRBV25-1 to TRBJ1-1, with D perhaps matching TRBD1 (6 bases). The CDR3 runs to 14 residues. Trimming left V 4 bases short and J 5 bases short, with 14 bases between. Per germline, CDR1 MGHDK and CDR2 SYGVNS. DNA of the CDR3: TGTGCCAGCAGTGTGCAAGGGGGAGGAACTGAAGCTTTCTTT. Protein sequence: CASSVQGGGTEAFF.

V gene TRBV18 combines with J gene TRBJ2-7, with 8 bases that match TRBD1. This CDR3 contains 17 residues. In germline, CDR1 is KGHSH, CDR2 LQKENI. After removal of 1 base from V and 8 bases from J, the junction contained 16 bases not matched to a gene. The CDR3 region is CASSPRAPGQAMDQQYF. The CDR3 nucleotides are TGTGCCAGCTCACCACGCGCCCCGGGACAGGCCATGGATCAGCAGTACTTC.

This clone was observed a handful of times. The CDR3 sequence: CASSLKETQYF. Here the CDR3 DNA reads TGTGCCAGCAGTCTCAAAGAGACCCAGTACTTC. This chain joins TRBV2 and TRBJ2-5; unclear D gene. Between the trimmed V and J ends, which lost 5 bases and 3 bases, there was a span of 4 bases. This CDR3 region has 11 residues. Germline CDR1 is SNHLY and CDR2 is FYNNEI.

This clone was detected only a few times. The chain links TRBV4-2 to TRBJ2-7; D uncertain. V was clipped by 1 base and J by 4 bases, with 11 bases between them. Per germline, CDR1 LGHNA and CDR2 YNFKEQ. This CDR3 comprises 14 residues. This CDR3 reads CASSQGPIGYEQYF. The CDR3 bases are TGTGCCAGCAGCCAAGGCCCGATCGGGTACGAGCAGTACTTC.

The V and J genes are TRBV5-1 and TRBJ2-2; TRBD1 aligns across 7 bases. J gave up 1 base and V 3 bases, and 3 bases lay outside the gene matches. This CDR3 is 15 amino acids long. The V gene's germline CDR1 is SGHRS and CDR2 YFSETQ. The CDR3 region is CASSSRTGNTGELFF. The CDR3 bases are TGCGCCAGCAGCTCAAGGACAGGGAACACCGGGGAGCTGTTTTTT.

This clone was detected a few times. The DNA for the CDR3 is TGTGCCATCAGTGACGGGACAGGAGGGGTTTTGGATGGCTACACCTTC. This encodes CAISDGTGGVLDGYTF. The chain joins TRBV10-3 to TRBJ1-2; TRBD1 aligns across 8 bases. Germline V gene lookup returns CDR1 ENHRY and CDR2 SYGVKD. The CDR3 runs to 16 residues. V was pared by 3 bases and J by 6 bases, with 12 bases of the junction left unmatched.

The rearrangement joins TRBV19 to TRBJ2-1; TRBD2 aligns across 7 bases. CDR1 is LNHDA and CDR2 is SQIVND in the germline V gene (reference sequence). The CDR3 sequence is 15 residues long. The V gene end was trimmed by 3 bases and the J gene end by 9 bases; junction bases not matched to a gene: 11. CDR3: CASSIPGGTRGEQFF. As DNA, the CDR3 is TGTGCCAGTAGTATTCCGGGGGGAACTAGAGGTGAGCAGTTCTTC.

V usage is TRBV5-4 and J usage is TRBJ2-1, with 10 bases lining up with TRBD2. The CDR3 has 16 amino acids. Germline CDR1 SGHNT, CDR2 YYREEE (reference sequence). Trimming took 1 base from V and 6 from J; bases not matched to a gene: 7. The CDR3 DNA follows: TGTGCCAGCAGCTTGAGAGCGGGGGGGTTGAGCAATGAGCAGTTCTTC. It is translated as CASSLRAGGLSNEQFF.

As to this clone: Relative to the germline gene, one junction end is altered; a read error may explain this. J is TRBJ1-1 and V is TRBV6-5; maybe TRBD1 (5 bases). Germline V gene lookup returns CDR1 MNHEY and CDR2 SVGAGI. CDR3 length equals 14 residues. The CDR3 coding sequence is TGTGTCAGCAGTACGACGTATGGGGGCACTGAAGCTTTCTTT. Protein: CVSSTTYGGTEAFF.

The CDR3 coding sequence is TGTGCCAGCAGTCGAGGACAGGGAGATTTCGACGAGCAGTACTTC. It is translated as CASSRGQGDFDEQYF. The rearrangement links TRBV27 to TRBJ2-7; TRBD1 matches 8 bases. Germline V gene sequence: CDR1 MNHEY, CDR2 SMNVEV (reference sequence). Losses at the gene ends were 5 bases for V and 5 bases for J; bases not matched to a gene: 11. The CDR3 contains 15 residues.

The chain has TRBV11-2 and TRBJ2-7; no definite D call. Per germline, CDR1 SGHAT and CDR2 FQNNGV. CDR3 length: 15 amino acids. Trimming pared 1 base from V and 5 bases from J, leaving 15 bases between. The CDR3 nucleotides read TGTGCCAGCAGCTTAGTCGGCAGGACCTTTAACGAGCAGTACTTC. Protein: CASSLVGRTFNEQYF.

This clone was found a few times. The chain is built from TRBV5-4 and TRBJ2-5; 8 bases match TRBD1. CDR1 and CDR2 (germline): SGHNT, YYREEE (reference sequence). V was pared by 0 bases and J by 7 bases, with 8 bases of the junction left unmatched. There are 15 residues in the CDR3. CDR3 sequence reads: CASSLARQGQGTQYF. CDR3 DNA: TGTGCCAGCAGCTTGGCTAGACAGGGGCAGGGGACCCAGTACTTC.

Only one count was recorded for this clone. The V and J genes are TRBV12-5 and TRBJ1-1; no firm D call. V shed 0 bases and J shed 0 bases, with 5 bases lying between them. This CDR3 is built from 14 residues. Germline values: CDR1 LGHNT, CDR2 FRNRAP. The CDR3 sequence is CASGLVLLNTEAFF. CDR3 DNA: TGTGCTAGTGGTTTGGTACTCCTGAACACTGAAGCTTTCTTT.

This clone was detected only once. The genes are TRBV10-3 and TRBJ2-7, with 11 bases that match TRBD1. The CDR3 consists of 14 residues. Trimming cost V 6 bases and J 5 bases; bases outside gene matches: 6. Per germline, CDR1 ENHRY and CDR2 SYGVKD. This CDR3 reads CAISRDRGSDEQYF. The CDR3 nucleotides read TGTGCCATCAGCCGGGACAGGGGGTCGGACGAGCAGTACTTC.

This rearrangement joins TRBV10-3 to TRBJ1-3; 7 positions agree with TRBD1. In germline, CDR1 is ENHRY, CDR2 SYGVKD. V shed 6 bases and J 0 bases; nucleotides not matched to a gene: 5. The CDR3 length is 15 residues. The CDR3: CAIRNRGSSGNTIYF. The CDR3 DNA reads TGTGCCATCAGAAACAGGGGATCCTCTGGAAACACCATATATTTT.

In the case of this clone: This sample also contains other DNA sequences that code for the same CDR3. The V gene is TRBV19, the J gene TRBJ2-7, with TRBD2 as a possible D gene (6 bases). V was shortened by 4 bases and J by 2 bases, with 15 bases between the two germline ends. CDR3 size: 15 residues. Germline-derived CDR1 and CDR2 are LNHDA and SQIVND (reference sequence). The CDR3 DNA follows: TGTGCCAGTAGTACTTTTTCGACGGGGGCCTACGAGCAGTACTTC. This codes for CASSTFSTGAYEQYF.

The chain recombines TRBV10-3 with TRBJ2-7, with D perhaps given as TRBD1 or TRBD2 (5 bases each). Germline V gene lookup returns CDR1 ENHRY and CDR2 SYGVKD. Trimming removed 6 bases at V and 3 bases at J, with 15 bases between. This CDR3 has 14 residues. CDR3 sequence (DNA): TGTGCCATCAGGGACGAGGGGTCCCGCTACGAGCAGTACTTC. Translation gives CAIRDEGSRYEQYF.

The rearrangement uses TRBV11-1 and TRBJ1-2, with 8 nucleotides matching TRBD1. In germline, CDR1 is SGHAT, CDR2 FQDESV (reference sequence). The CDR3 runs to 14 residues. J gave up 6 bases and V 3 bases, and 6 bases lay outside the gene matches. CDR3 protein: CASSFPGTGDGYTF. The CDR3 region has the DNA TGTGCCAGCAGCTTCCCCGGGACAGGAGATGGCTACACCTTC.

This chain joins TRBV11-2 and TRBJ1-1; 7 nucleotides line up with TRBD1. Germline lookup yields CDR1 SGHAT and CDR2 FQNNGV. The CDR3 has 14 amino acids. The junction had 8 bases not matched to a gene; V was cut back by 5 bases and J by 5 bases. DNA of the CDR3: TGTGCCAGCAGCATCCGACAGGGTCTGACTGAAGCTTTCTTT. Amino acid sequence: CASSIRQGLTEAFF.

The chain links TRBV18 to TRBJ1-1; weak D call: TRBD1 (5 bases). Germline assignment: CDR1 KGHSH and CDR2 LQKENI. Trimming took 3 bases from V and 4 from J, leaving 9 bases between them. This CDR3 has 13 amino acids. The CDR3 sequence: CASSPGHSTEAFF. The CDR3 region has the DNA TGTGCCAGCTCACCGGGGCATTCCACTGAAGCTTTCTTT.

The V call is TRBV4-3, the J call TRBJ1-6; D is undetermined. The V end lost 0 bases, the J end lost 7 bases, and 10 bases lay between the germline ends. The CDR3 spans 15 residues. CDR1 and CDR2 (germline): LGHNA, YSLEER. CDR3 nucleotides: TGCGCCAGCAGCCAAGACCTGGGGAGGAATTCACCCCTCCACTTT. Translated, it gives CASSQDLGRNSPLHF.

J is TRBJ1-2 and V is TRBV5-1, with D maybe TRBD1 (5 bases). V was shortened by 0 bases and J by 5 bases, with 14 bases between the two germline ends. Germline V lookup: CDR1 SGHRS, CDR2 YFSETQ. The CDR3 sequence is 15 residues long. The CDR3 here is CASSLETGDIYGYTF. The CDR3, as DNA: TGCGCCAGCAGCTTGGAGACGGGGGATATTTATGGCTACACCTTC.

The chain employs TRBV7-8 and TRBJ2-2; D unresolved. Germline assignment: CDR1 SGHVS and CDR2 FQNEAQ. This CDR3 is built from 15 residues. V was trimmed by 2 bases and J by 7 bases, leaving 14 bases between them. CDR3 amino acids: CASSLKASQYGELFF. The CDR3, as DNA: TGTGCCAGCAGCTTAAAGGCTAGTCAGTACGGGGAGCTGTTTTTT.

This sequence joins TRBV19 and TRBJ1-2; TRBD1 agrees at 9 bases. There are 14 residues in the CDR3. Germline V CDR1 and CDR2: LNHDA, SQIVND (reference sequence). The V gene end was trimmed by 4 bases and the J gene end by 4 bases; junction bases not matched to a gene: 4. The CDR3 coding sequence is TGTGCCAGTAGTACGGGACAGGGTCTCTATGGCTACACCTTC. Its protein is CASSTGQGLYGYTF. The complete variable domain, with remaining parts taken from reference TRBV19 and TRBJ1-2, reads DGGITQSPKYLFRKEGQNVTLSCEQNLNHDAMYWYRQDPGQGLRLIYYSQIVNDFQKGDIAEGYSVSREKKESFPLTVTSAQKNPTAFYLCASSTGQGLYGYTFGSGTRLTVV.

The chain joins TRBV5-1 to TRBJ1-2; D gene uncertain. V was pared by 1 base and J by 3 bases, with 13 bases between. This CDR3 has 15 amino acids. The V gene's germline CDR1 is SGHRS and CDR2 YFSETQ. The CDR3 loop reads CASSLFRGSHYGYTF. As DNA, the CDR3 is TGCGCCAGCAGCTTGTTTCGTGGCAGTCACTATGGCTACACCTTC.

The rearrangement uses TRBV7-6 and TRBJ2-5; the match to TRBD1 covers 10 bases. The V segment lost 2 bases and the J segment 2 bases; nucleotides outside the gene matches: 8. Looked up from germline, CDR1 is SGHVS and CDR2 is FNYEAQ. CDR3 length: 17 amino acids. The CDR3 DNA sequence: TGTGCCAGCAGCTTAACCCCGGACAGGGGGGCACAAGAGACCCAGTACTTC. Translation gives CASSLTPDRGAQETQYF.

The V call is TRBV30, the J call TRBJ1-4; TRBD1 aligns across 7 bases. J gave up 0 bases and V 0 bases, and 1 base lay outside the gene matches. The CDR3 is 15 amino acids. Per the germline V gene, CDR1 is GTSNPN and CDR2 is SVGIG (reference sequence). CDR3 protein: CAWSVGTATNEKLFF. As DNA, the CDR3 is TGTGCCTGGAGTGTTGGGACAGCAACTAATGAAAAACTGTTTTTT.